The 10 T cell receptor beta chains given below trace back to one sample, sequenced in a study of cytomegalovirus exposure and HLA in healthy donors. With 60 Vbeta and 13 Jbeta primers, the PCR was carried out. Profiling relied on immunoSEQ multiplex PCR, and the TCRdb table lists in-frame clones only, not all of them. The sample includes 150,000 to 200,000 clones, about 76% of them seen just once. The specimen was PBMCs. Source of these receptors: a male donor in good health and CMV-seropositive.

The V call is TRBV5-6, the J call TRBJ2-5; perhaps TRBD2 as D (7 bases). Germline V gene sequence: CDR1 SGHDT, CDR2 YYEEEE. V lost 4 bases to trimming and J lost 5 bases, with 24 bases between them. The CDR3 is 17 amino acids. CDR3 DNA sequence: TGTGCCAGCAGCCTCGATTTGGGGGCGGGGGAAGATGAGACCCAGTACTTC. It specifies CASSLDLGAGEDETQYF.

This sequence joins TRBV6-6 and TRBJ2-5, with D possibly TRBD2 on 5 matching bases. Per the germline V gene, CDR1 is MNHNY and CDR2 is SVGAGI (reference sequence). V was clipped by 7 bases and J by 1 base, with 13 bases between them. The CDR3 is made up of 14 amino acids. The CDR3 DNA sequence: TGTGCCAGCACCGAGCGGTGGTTCCAAGAGACCCAGTACTTC. This sequence encodes CASTERWFQETQYF.

CDR3: CASSPNGGAGFYNEQFF. Written as DNA, the CDR3 is TGCGCCAGCAGTCCAAACGGGGGGGCCGGGTTTTACAATGAGCAGTTCTTC. The chain couples TRBV10-2 to TRBJ2-1; 8 positions agree with TRBD2. Trimming at V came to 5 bases and at J to 4 bases, leaving 13 bases not matched to a gene. The germline V gene has CDR1 WSHSY and CDR2 SAAADI. There are 17 residues in the CDR3.

V gene TRBV5-4 combines with J gene TRBJ2-1, with D tentatively TRBD1 (6 bases). From germline, CDR1 is SGHNT and CDR2 YYREEE (reference sequence). V was shortened by 4 bases and J by 0 bases, with 20 bases between the two germline ends. The CDR3 is 18 amino acids. The CDR3 DNA follows: TGTGCCAGCAGCCCCCGGGACACCTACTTTAGCTCCTACAATGAGCAGTTCTTC. The encoded protein is CASSPRDTYFSSYNEQFF.

The CDR3 protein is CASSSEPGVGEQYF. The CDR3 region has the DNA TGTGCCAGCAGCTCCGAGCCAGGGGTCGGGGAGCAGTACTTC. The rearrangement joins TRBV5-4 to TRBJ2-7, with TRBD1 as a possible D gene (6 bases). Per the germline V gene, CDR1 is SGHNT and CDR2 is YYREEE (reference sequence). Trimming left V 3 bases short and J 7 bases short, with 17 bases between. The CDR3 has 14 amino acids.

The chain uses TRBV5-5 and TRBJ2-7; 9 nucleotides align to TRBD1. CDR3 length: 14 residues. Germline assignment: CDR1 SGHKS and CDR2 YYEKEE (reference sequence). The junction had 5 bases not matched to a gene; V was cut back by 2 bases and J by 5 bases. The CDR3 sequence: CASSLQGAFNEQYF. CDR3 bases: TGTGCCAGCAGCTTACAGGGGGCCTTCAACGAGCAGTACTTC.

V and J are TRBV27 and TRBJ1-3; 7 nucleotides align to TRBD1. CDR1 is MNHEY and CDR2 is SMNVEV in the germline V gene (reference sequence). This CDR3 spans 16 amino acids. Trimming removed 3 bases from V and 1 base from J; junction bases left unmatched: 6. CDR3 sequence reads: CASSFRAGGSGNTIYF. CDR3 nucleotide sequence: TGTGCCAGCAGTTTTCGAGCAGGGGGTTCTGGAAACACCATATATTTT.

This clone was counted a single time. The chain recombines TRBV6-5 with TRBJ2-7, with 8 bases matching TRBD1. Unmatched junction bases numbered 7, after V lost 6 bases and J lost 0 bases. CDR3 length equals 15 residues. Per the germline V gene, CDR1 is MNHEY and CDR2 is SVGAGI. The chain's CDR3 is CASRGRDRSSYEQYF. The CDR3 DNA is TGTGCCAGCAGGGGCCGGGACAGGAGCTCCTACGAGCAGTACTTC.

The chain recombines TRBV7-2 with TRBJ1-2; D ambiguous. Looked up from germline, CDR1 is SGHTA and CDR2 is FQGNSA. V lost 1 base to trimming and J lost 8 bases, with 17 bases between them. The length of the CDR3 is 15 residues. The CDR3: CASSLVVRDNQGYTF. CDR3 nucleotides: TGTGCCAGCAGCTTAGTGGTTAGAGACAATCAAGGCTACACCTTC.

The rearrangement joins TRBV18 to TRBJ1-5; D remains unclear. V gave up 4 bases and J gave up 4 bases, with 5 bases separating them. CDR1 KGHSH and CDR2 LQKENI come from the germline V gene. This CDR3 comprises 12 residues. CDR3 in amino acids: CASSLPNQPQHF. CDR3 in DNA: TGTGCCAGCTCACTCCCTAATCAGCCCCAGCATTTT.